This TCR beta chain stems from a study of siplizumab effects on memory and regulatory T cells. The CDR3 covers 14 residues. CDR1 LNHDA and CDR2 SQIVND come from the germline V gene (reference sequence). Deletions cut 4 bases from V and 9 bases from J, with 16 bases between. The method was immunoSEQ multiplex PCR; TCRdb's version includes in-frame clones alone and lacks a portion of them. The sample gives roughly 100,000 clones, 90% to 95% of which show up once; around 0.3% is in the top ten. The TCR originated in a human donor in good health. The chain combines TRBV19 with TRBJ2-1; D might be TRBD2 (5 bases). Material for sequencing was CD4+ T cells sorted from blood. CDR3 loop: CASSTSWGVGEQFF. The CDR3 DNA sequence: TGTGCCAGTAGTACCTCGTGGGGAGTCGGTGAGCAGTTCTTC.